This is a list of T cell receptor beta chains from one sample in a study of OX40 agonist ivuxolimab in advanced cancers. Assay: immunoSEQ multiplex PCR; the TCRdb copy retains only in-frame clones and omits some. Among some 95,000 clones, about 90% were seen once, and the ten largest hold roughly 0.5%. The sample consisted of CD4+ or CD8+ T cells sorted from blood, taken in a trial of the OX40 agonist ivuxolimab. All receptors come from an adult with an advanced solid tumor such as melanoma, head and neck, liver or kidney cancer. CDR3s include the opening cysteine and the closing phenylalanine or tryptophan. The order of the fields is V gene, J gene, clone size, D gene, CDR3 protein, CDR3 DNA. D genes are given only for firm matches. Part of the rows lack a size; the others show once, few, many or a class for expanded clones.

V gene: TRBV5-4; J gene: TRBJ1-6; clone size: .; D gene: TRBD1; CDR3 protein: CASSPDRAENNSPLHF; CDR3 DNA: TGTGCCAGCAGCCCCGACAGGGCGGAGAATAATTCACCCCTCCACTTT
V gene: TRBV19; J gene: TRBJ2-1; clone size: .; D gene: TRBD2; CDR3 protein: CASSITSGGAVGNEQFF; CDR3 DNA: TGTGCCAGTAGTATCACTAGCGGGGGGGCCGTGGGGAATGAGCAGTTCTTC
V gene: TRBV5-1; J gene: TRBJ2-1; clone size: .; D gene: TRBD2; CDR3 protein: CASSLALAGLNEQFF; CDR3 DNA: TGCGCCAGCAGCTTGGCTCTAGCGGGACTCAATGAGCAGTTCTTC
V gene: TRBV6-4; J gene: TRBJ1-5; clone size: .; D gene: .; CDR3 protein: CASSDSVRERYQPQHF; CDR3 DNA: TGTGCCAGCAGTGACTCAGTCCGGGAGAGATATCAGCCCCAGCATTTT
V gene: TRBV19; J gene: TRBJ2-5; clone size: .; D gene: .; CDR3 protein: CASSIGGRQETQYF; CDR3 DNA: TGTGCCAGTAGTATAGGGGGACGACAAGAGACCCAGTACTTC
V gene: TRBV6-1; J gene: TRBJ1-6; clone size: .; D gene: TRBD1; CDR3 protein: CATSQGAGNSPLHF; CDR3 DNA: TGTGCCACCTCACAGGGGGCCGGTAATTCACCCCTCCACTTT
V gene: TRBV11-2; J gene: TRBJ2-1; clone size: once; D gene: TRBD1; CDR3 protein: CASSDGQGAFNEQFF; CDR3 DNA: TGTGCCAGCAGCGACGGACAGGGGGCCTTCAATGAGCAGTTCTTC
V gene: TRBV6-1; J gene: TRBJ1-1; clone size: .; D gene: .; CDR3 protein: CASSYRLNTEAFF; CDR3 DNA: TGTGCCAGCAGTTATCGGCTGAACACTGAAGCTTTCTTT
V gene: TRBV21-1; J gene: TRBJ2-7; clone size: .; D gene: .; CDR3 protein: CASRTGLAGNHEQYF; CDR3 DNA: TGTGCCAGTCGCACGGGACTAGCGGGAAACCACGAGCAGTACTTC
V gene: TRBV15; J gene: TRBJ2-7; clone size: .; D gene: .; CDR3 protein: CATSRERASYEQYF; CDR3 DNA: TGTGCCACCAGCAGAGAACGGGCGAGCTACGAGCAGTACTTC
V gene: TRBV19; J gene: TRBJ2-7; clone size: .; D gene: .; CDR3 protein: CASSMGGTPTYEQYF; CDR3 DNA: TGTGCCAGTAGTATGGGCGGGACACCTACCTACGAGCAGTACTTC
V gene: TRBV7-3; J gene: TRBJ2-1; clone size: .; D gene: .; CDR3 protein: CASSSNGGSKMGPNNEQFF; CDR3 DNA: TGTGCCAGCAGCTCGAATGGGGGGTCCAAAATGGGGCCTAACAATGAGCAGTTCTTC
V gene: TRBV2; J gene: TRBJ2-7; clone size: .; D gene: TRBD2; CDR3 protein: CAITRTSGEQYF; CDR3 DNA: TGTGCCATCACTCGGACTAGCGGTGAGCAGTACTTC
V gene: TRBV11-3; J gene: TRBJ1-2; clone size: .; D gene: .; CDR3 protein: CASSLGNGYTF; CDR3 DNA: TGTGCCAGCAGCTTAGGGAACGGCTACACCTTC
V gene: TRBV6-5; J gene: TRBJ2-5; clone size: .; D gene: .; CDR3 protein: CASRDRGARETQYF; CDR3 DNA: TGTGCCAGCAGGGACCGAGGAGCTAGGGAGACCCAGTACTTC
V gene: TRBV5-1; J gene: TRBJ2-7; clone size: .; D gene: TRBD2; CDR3 protein: CASSFSSGNSYEQYF; CDR3 DNA: TGCGCCAGCAGCTTCTCTAGCGGGAATTCCTACGAGCAGTACTTC
V gene: TRBV6-5; J gene: TRBJ1-2; clone size: .; D gene: .; CDR3 protein: CASSYSRGTNYGYTF; CDR3 DNA: TGTGCCAGCAGTTACTCGCGCGGGACTAACTATGGCTACACCTTC
V gene: TRBV6-5; J gene: TRBJ2-7; clone size: .; D gene: .; CDR3 protein: CASSYGGLGGSYEQYF; CDR3 DNA: TGTGCCAGCAGCTACGGGGGTCTAGGGGGCTCCTACGAGCAGTACTTC
V gene: TRBV15; J gene: TRBJ1-1; clone size: .; D gene: .; CDR3 protein: CATSRDKLTGRGNTEAFF; CDR3 DNA: TGTGCCACCAGCAGAGACAAATTGACTGGGAGGGGGAACACTGAAGCTTTCTTT
V gene: TRBV25-1; J gene: TRBJ2-1; clone size: .; D gene: TRBD1; CDR3 protein: CASSDLDRTQFF; CDR3 DNA: TGTGCCAGCAGTGATTTGGACAGGACCCAGTTCTTC
V gene: TRBV6-5; J gene: TRBJ2-7; clone size: .; D gene: .; CDR3 protein: CASRDHGGNYEQYF; CDR3 DNA: TGTGCCAGCAGGGACCATGGGGGGAACTACGAGCAGTACTTC
V gene: TRBV2; J gene: TRBJ2-5; clone size: once; D gene: .; CDR3 protein: CASSEDSLETQYF; CDR3 DNA: TGTGCCAGCAGTGAAGATAGCCTGGAGACCCAGTACTTC
V gene: TRBV30; J gene: TRBJ2-7; clone size: few; D gene: .; CDR3 protein: CAWSVSDYEQYF; CDR3 DNA: TGTGCCTGGAGTGTGTCAGACTACGAGCAGTACTTC
V gene: TRBV11-2; J gene: TRBJ2-2; clone size: .; D gene: TRBD1; CDR3 protein: CASSPRQGATGELFF; CDR3 DNA: TGTGCCAGCAGCCCGAGACAGGGGGCAACCGGGGAGCTGTTTTTT
V gene: TRBV29-1; J gene: TRBJ2-7; clone size: .; D gene: .; CDR3 protein: CSVGTDYEQYF; CDR3 DNA: TGCAGCGTTGGGACAGACTACGAGCAGTACTTC
V gene: TRBV5-8; J gene: TRBJ2-6; clone size: .; D gene: TRBD1; CDR3 protein: CASRLDRVHSGANVLTF; CDR3 DNA: TGTGCCAGCAGACTCGACAGGGTCCACTCTGGGGCCAACGTCCTGACTTTC
V gene: TRBV21-1; J gene: TRBJ2-5; clone size: .; D gene: .; CDR3 protein: CASSTGGKETQYF; CDR3 DNA: TGTGCCAGCAGTACAGGGGGGAAAGAGACCCAGTACTTC
V gene: TRBV6-5; J gene: TRBJ1-1; clone size: .; D gene: TRBD1; CDR3 protein: CASKPGGVNTEAFF; CDR3 DNA: TGTGCCAGCAAACCAGGGGGCGTGAACACTGAAGCTTTCTTT
V gene: TRBV30; J gene: TRBJ1-1; clone size: .; D gene: .; CDR3 protein: CAWTRQARNTEAFF; CDR3 DNA: TGTGCCTGGACAAGACAGGCCAGGAACACTGAAGCTTTCTTT
V gene: TRBV19; J gene: TRBJ2-6; clone size: .; D gene: .; CDR3 protein: CASSIESASGANVLTF; CDR3 DNA: TGTGCCAGTAGTATAGAGTCAGCGTCTGGGGCCAACGTCCTGACTTTC
V gene: TRBV23-1; J gene: TRBJ1-2; clone size: .; D gene: .; CDR3 protein: CASSPSSLRVRYTEYGYTF; CDR3 DNA: TGCGCCAGCAGCCCAAGCAGCCTGAGGGTAAGGTACACGGAATATGGCTACACCTTC
V gene: TRBV6-5; J gene: TRBJ1-3; clone size: once; D gene: .; CDR3 protein: CASSGNTIYF; CDR3 DNA: TGTGCCAGCTCTGGAAACACCATATATTTT
V gene: TRBV5-4; J gene: TRBJ2-1; clone size: .; D gene: TRBD2; CDR3 protein: CASSFASGSVNEQFF; CDR3 DNA: TGTGCCAGCAGCTTCGCTAGCGGGAGTGTAAATGAGCAGTTCTTC
V gene: TRBV30; J gene: TRBJ1-1; clone size: .; D gene: .; CDR3 protein: CAWSSWQGDTEAFF; CDR3 DNA: TGTGCCTGGAGTTCCTGGCAGGGAGACACTGAAGCTTTCTTT
V gene: TRBV14; J gene: TRBJ1-6; clone size: .; D gene: .; CDR3 protein: CASSHREPNNSPLHF; CDR3 DNA: TGTGCCAGCAGCCACAGGGAACCTAATAATTCACCCCTCCACTTT
V gene: TRBV7-8; J gene: TRBJ2-7; clone size: .; D gene: .; CDR3 protein: CASSLLGVGATLDEQYF; CDR3 DNA: TGTGCCAGCAGCTTACTGGGTGTGGGGGCCACTTTGGACGAGCAGTACTTC
V gene: TRBV19; J gene: TRBJ2-7; clone size: .; D gene: .; CDR3 protein: CASSIGRGKGAHSYEQYF; CDR3 DNA: TGTGCCAGTAGTATAGGTAGAGGGAAAGGAGCGCACTCCTACGAGCAGTACTTC
V gene: TRBV11-2; J gene: TRBJ1-2; clone size: .; D gene: TRBD1; CDR3 protein: CASSGQGRVLDGYTF; CDR3 DNA: TGTGCCAGCAGTGGACAGGGGAGGGTGCTAGATGGCTACACCTTC
V gene: TRBV29-1; J gene: TRBJ2-7; clone size: .; D gene: .; CDR3 protein: CSVLSGAHEQYF; CDR3 DNA: TGCAGCGTTTTATCCGGGGCCCACGAGCAGTACTTC
V gene: TRBV30; J gene: TRBJ2-7; clone size: .; D gene: TRBD2; CDR3 protein: CAWNGEGYEQYF; CDR3 DNA: TGTGCCTGGAATGGGGAGGGGTACGAGCAGTACTTC
V gene: TRBV4-1; J gene: TRBJ2-3; clone size: .; D gene: TRBD2; CDR3 protein: CASSQVGGGGITDTQYF; CDR3 DNA: TGCGCCAGCAGCCAAGTCGGTGGGGGGGGAATCACAGATACGCAGTATTTT
V gene: TRBV7-3; J gene: TRBJ2-3; clone size: .; D gene: TRBD2; CDR3 protein: CASSLQAGVSDTQYF; CDR3 DNA: TGTGCCAGCAGCTTACAGGCGGGGGTATCAGATACGCAGTATTTT
V gene: TRBV7-6; J gene: TRBJ2-7; clone size: once; D gene: TRBD2; CDR3 protein: CASSLGSSGSPYEQYF; CDR3 DNA: TGTGCCAGCAGCTTAGGTTCTAGCGGGAGCCCCTACGAGCAGTACTTC
V gene: TRBV19; J gene: TRBJ2-2; clone size: .; D gene: .; CDR3 protein: CASSIPFRANTGELFF; CDR3 DNA: TGTGCCAGTAGTATACCGTTTCGAGCGAACACCGGGGAGCTGTTTTTT
V gene: TRBV6-6; J gene: TRBJ2-1; clone size: many; D gene: .; CDR3 protein: CASRNVGGDEQFF; CDR3 DNA: TGTGCCAGCAGAAATGTCGGGGGCGATGAGCAGTTCTTC